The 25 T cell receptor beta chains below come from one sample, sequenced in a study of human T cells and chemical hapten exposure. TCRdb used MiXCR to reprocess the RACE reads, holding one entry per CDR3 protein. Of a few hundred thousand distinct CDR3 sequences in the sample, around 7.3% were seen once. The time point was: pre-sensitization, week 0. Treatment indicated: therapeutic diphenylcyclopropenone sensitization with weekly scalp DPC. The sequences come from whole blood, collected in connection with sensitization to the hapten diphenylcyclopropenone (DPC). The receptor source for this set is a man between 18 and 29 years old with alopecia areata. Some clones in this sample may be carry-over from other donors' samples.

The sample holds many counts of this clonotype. CDR3 loop: CASSLDIGRAFTYNEQFF. DNA of the CDR3: TGTGCCAGCAGCTTAGACATAGGCCGAGCGTTCACCTACAATGAGCAGTTCTTC. This rearrangement joins TRBV11-2 to TRBJ2-1; unclear D gene. Trimming left V 0 bases short and J 2 bases short, with 17 bases between. Germline V lookup: CDR1 SGHAT, CDR2 FQNNGV. CDR3 size: 18 residues.

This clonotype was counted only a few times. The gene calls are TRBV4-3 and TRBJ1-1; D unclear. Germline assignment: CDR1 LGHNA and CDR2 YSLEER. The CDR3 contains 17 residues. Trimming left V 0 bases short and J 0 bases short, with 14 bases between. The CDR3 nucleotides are TGCGCCAGCAGCCAAGATGACTCAGACTTCATGAACACTGAAGCTTTCTTT. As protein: CASSQDDSDFMNTEAFF.

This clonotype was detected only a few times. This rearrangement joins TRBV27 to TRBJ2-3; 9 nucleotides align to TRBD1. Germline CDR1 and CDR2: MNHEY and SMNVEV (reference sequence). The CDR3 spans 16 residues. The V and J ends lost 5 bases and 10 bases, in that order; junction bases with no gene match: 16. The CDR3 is CASSPPGTGSVGAQYF. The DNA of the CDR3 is TGTGCCAGCAGTCCGCCCGGGACAGGGTCAGTGGGTGCGCAGTATTTT.

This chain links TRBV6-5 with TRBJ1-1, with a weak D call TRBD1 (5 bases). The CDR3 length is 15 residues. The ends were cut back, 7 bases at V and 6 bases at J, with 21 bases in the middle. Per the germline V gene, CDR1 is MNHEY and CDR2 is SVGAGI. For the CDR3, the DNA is TGTGCCAGCATAGAGGGTCAAACGGGACTAGCTGAAGCTTTCTTT. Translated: CASIEGQTGLAEAFF.

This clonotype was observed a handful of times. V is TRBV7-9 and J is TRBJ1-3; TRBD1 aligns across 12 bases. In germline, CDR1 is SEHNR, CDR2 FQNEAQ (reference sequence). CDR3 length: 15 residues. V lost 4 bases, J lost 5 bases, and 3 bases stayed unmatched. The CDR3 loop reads CASSSGQGARNTIYF. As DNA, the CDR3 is TGTGCCAGCAGCTCGGGACAGGGGGCGCGAAACACCATATATTTT.

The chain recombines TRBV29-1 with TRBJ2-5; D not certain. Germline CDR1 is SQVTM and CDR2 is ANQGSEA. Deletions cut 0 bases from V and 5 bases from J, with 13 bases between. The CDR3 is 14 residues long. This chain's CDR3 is CSVEDLSYSETQYF. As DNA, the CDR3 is TGCAGCGTTGAAGATCTAAGTTATTCGGAGACCCAGTACTTC.

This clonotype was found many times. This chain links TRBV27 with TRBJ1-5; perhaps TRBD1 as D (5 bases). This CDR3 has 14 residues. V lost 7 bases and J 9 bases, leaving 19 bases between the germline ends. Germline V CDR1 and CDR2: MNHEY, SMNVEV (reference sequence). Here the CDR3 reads CASTATFLQGPQHF. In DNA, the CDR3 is TGTGCCAGCACCGCTACGTTCCTTCAGGGGCCCCAGCATTTT.

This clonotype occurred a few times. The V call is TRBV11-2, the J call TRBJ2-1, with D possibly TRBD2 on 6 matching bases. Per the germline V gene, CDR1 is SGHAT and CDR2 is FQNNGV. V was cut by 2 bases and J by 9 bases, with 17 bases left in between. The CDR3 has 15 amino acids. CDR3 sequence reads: CASSLMFRGIPEQFF. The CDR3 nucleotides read TGTGCCAGCAGCTTAATGTTTCGGGGGATTCCTGAGCAGTTCTTC.

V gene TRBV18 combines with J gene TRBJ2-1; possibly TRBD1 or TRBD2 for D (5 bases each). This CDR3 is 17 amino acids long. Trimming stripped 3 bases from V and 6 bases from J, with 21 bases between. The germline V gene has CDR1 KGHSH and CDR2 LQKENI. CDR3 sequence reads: CASSPLATGALSNEQFF. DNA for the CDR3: TGTGCCAGCTCACCGCTTGCTACCGGGGCCCTTAGCAATGAGCAGTTCTTC.

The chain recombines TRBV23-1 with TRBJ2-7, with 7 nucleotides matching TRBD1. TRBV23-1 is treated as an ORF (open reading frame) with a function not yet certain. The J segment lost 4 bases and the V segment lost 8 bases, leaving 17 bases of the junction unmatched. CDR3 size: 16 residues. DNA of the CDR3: TGCGCCAGCCCTCAATTAAGCAGGACAGGCTTGTACGAGCAGTACGTC. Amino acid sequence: CASPQLSRTGLYEQYV.

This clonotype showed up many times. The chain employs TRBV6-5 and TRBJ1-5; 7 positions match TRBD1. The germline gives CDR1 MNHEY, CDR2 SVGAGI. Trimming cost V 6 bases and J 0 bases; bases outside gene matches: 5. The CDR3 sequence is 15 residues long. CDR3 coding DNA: TGTGCCAGCAGCCGTGACAGGGCTAGCAATCAGCCCCAGCATTTT. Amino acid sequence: CASSRDRASNQPQHF.

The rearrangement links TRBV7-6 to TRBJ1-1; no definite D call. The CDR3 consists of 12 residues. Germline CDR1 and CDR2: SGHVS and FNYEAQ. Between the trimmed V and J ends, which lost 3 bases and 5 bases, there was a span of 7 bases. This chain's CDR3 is CASSFDGTEAFF. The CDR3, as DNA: TGTGCCAGCAGCTTTGACGGGACTGAAGCTTTCTTT.

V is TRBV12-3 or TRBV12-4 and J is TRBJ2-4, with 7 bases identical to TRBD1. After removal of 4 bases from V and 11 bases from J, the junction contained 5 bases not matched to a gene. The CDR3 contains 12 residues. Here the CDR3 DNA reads TGTGCCAGCAGTTCCCAGGGGGACCTTCAGTACTTC. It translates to CASSSQGDLQYF.

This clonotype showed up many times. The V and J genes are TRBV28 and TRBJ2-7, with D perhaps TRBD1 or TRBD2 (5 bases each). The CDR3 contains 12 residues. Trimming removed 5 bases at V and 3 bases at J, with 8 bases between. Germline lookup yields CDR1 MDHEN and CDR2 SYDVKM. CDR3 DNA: TGTGCCAGCAGTGAGGGGAGCTACGAGCAGTACTTC. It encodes CASSEGSYEQYF.

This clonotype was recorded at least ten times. The CDR3 loop reads CASSPGHTDYGYTF. The DNA for the CDR3 is TGTGCCAGCAGTCCAGGCCATACGGACTATGGCTACACCTTC. The chain joins TRBV7-2 to TRBJ1-2; no definite D call. The CDR3 is 14 amino acids. From germline, CDR1 is SGHTA and CDR2 FQGNSA. V dropped 6 bases and J dropped 3 bases, with 14 bases sitting between them.

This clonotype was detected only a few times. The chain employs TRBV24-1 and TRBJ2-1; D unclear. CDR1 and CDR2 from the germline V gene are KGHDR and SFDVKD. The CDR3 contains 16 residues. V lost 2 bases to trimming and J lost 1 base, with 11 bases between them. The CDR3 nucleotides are TGTGCCACCAGTGATTCTGGGGATAGGTCCTACAATGAGCAGTTCTTC. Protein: CATSDSGDRSYNEQFF.

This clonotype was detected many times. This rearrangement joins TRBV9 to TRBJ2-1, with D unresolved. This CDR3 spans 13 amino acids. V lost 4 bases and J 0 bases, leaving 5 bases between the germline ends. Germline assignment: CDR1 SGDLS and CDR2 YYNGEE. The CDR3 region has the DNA TGTGCCAGCAGCCCCAGCTCCTACAATGAGCAGTTCTTC. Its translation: CASSPSSYNEQFF.

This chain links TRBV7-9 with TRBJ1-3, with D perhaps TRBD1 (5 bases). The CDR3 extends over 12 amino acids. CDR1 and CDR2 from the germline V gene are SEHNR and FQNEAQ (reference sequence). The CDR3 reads CALKQDQGRIYF. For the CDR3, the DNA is TGTGCTCTAAAACAAGACCAGGGCCGCATATATTTT.

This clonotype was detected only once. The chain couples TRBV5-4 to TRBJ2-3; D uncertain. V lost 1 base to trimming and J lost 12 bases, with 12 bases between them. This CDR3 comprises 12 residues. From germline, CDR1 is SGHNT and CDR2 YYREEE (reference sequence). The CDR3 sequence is CASSLYPSTQYF. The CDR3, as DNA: TGTGCCAGCAGCTTGTACCCCTCGACTCAGTATTTT. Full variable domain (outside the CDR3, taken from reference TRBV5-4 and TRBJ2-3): ETGVTQSPTHLIKTRGQQVTLRCSSQSGHNTVSWYQQALGQGPQFIFQYYREEENGRGNFPPRFSGLQFPNYSSELNVNALELDDSALYLCASSLYPSTQYFGPGTRLTVL.

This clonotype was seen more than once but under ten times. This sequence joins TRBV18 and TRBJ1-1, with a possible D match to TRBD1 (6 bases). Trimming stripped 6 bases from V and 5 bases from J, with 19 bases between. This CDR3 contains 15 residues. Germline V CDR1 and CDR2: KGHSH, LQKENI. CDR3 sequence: CASSSRGAVETEAFF. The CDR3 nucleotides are TGTGCCAGCTCTTCACGGGGGGCCGTCGAGACTGAAGCTTTCTTT. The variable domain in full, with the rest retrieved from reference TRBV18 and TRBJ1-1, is NAGVMQNPRHLVRRRGQEARLRCSPMKGHSHVYWYRQLPEEGLKFMVYLQKENIIDESGMPKERFSAEFPKEGPSILRIQQVVRGDSAAYFCASSSRGAVETEAFFGQGTRLTVV.

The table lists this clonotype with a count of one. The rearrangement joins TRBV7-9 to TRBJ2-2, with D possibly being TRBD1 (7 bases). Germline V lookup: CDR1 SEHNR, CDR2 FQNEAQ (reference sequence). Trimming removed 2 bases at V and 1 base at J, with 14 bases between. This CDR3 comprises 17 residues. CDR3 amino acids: CASSLSTGDWNTGELFF. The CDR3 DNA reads TGTGCCAGCAGCTTATCCACAGGGGACTGGAACACCGGGGAGCTGTTTTTT.

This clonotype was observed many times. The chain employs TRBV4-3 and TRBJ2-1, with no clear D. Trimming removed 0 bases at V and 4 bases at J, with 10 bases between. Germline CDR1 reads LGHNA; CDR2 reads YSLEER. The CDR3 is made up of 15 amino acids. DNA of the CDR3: TGCGCCAGCAGCCAAGACCCCAGGACGTACAATGAGCAGTTCTTC. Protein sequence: CASSQDPRTYNEQFF.

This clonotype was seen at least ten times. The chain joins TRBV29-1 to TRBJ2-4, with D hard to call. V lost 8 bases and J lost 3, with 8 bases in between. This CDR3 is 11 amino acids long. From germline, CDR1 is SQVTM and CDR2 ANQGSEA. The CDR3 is CSSLYKNIQYF. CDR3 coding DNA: TGCAGCTCCCTGTACAAAAACATTCAGTACTTC.

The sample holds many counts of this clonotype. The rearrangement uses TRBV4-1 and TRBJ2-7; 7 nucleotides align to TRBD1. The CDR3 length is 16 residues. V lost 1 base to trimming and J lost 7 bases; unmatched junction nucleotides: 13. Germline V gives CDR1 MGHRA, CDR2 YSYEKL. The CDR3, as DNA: TGCGCCAGCAGCCAAGGACAGGGACCTTCGTCGCGGGAGCAGTACTTC. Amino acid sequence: CASSQGQGPSSREQYF.

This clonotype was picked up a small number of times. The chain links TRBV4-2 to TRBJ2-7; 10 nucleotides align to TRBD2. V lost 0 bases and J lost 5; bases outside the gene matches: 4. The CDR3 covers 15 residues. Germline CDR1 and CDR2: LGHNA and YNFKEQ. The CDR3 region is CASSQDSGGRNEQYF. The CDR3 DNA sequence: TGTGCCAGCAGCCAAGATAGCGGGGGGCGGAACGAGCAGTACTTC.